This is a list of T cell receptor beta chains from one sample in a study of breast tumors, draining lymph nodes, adjacent tissues. Each CDR3 protein is one row after TCRdb ran MiXCR on the multiplex PCR reads. The sample consists of about 200,000 distinct CDR3 sequences, 30% to 40% of them appearing once. The material sequenced was axillary lymph node tissue. These receptors were obtained from a female donor with breast cancer. Some clones in this sample may be carry-over from other donors' samples. CDR3s include the opening cysteine and the closing phenylalanine or tryptophan. The order of the fields is clone size, CDR3 length, J gene, V gene, D gene, CDR3 protein, CDR3 DNA. The D gene is left open where the match is weak. Not all rows give a size; the values are once, few, many and, for expanded clones, a class.

.,20,TRBJ2-1,TRBV25-1,.,CASIYPCSVVYYLGEDEQFF,TGTGCCAGCATATATCCCTGCAGCGTTGTTTACTACTTAGGGGAGGATGAGCAGTTCTTC
.,17,TRBJ2-7,TRBV18,.,CASSLTTGAAGRGEQYF,TGTGCCAGCTCACTGACCACAGGGGCAGCGGGAAGGGGCGAGCAGTACTTC
many,15,TRBJ1-2,TRBV5-1,TRBD1,CASSLVVTGNDGYTF,TGCGCCAGCAGCTTGGTTGTGACAGGGAATGATGGCTACACCTTC
many,15,TRBJ2-5,TRBV6-2/TRBV6-3,TRBD2,CASSYGSGRVETQYF,TGTGCCAGCAGTTACGGGTCCGGGAGGGTTGAGACCCAGTACTTC
many,14,TRBJ2-7,TRBV2,.,CASSERGAHGEQYF,TGTGCCAGCTCAGAGAGGGGGGCCCACGGCGAGCAGTACTTC
many,14,TRBJ2-3,TRBV5-1,.,CASLRGESTDTQYF,TGCGCCAGCTTAAGAGGGGAGTCGACAGATACGCAGTATTTT
many,14,TRBJ1-2,TRBV7-9,.,CASSLGAANYGYTF,TGTGCCAGCAGCTTAGGTGCAGCGAACTATGGCTACACCTTC
many,15,TRBJ2-7,TRBV20-1,TRBD2,CSARDGGGGSYEQYF,TGCAGTGCTAGAGATGGCGGCGGGGGCTCCTACGAGCAGTACTTC
.,14,TRBJ2-5,TRBV5-4,.,CASSSSQAGETQYF,TGTGCCAGCAGCTCTTCACAGGCAGGGGAGACCCAGTACTTC
many,14,TRBJ2-3,TRBV5-1,TRBD2,CASSTGLSTDTQYF,TGCGCCAGCAGCACGGGACTAAGCACAGATACGCAGTATTTT
.,18,TRBJ2-1,TRBV5-6,.,CASSFRSSAGNFYNEQFF,TGTGCCAGCAGCTTTAGGTCTAGCGCAGGGAACTTCTACAATGAGCAGTTCTTC
many,16,TRBJ2-3,TRBV5-8,TRBD1,CASSSSTGRDTDTQYF,TGTGCCAGCAGCTCCTCGACAGGGCGAGACACAGATACGCAGTATTTT
few,15,TRBJ1-1,TRBV5-1,.,CASSLGQTWGTEAFF,TGCGCCAGCAGCTTGGGGCAGACCTGGGGCACTGAAGCTTTCTTT
.,15,TRBJ2-6,TRBV20-1,TRBD2,CSARPSGLAANVLTF,TGCAGTGCTAGACCCTCGGGACTAGCGGCCAACGTCCTGACTTTC
medium-sized,14,TRBJ2-7,TRBV20-1,.,CSAREGTRLYEQYF,TGCAGTGCTAGAGAGGGCACTCGGCTATACGAGCAGTACTTC
.,16,TRBJ2-7,TRBV6-4,TRBD2,CASSLLASSSYNEQYF,TGTGCCAGCAGTCTACTAGCGTCGAGCTCCTACAATGAGCAGTACTTC
.,15,TRBJ1-1,TRBV19,.,CASSVRGPANTEAFF,TGTGCCAGTAGCGTGAGGGGCCCGGCGAACACTGAAGCTTTCTTT